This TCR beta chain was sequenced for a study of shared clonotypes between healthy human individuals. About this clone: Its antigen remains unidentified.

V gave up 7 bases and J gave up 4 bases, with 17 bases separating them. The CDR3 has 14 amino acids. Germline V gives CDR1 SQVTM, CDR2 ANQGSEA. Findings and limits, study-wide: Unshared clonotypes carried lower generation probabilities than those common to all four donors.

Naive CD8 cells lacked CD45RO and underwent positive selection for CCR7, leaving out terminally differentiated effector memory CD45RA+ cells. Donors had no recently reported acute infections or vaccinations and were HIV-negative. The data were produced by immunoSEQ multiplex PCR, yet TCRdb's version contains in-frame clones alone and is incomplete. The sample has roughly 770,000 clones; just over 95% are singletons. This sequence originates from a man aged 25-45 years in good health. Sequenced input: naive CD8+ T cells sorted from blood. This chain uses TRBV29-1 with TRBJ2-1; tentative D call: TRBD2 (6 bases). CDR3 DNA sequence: TGCAGCGCCGCCCGACTAGGAAGATACAATGAGCAGTTCTTC. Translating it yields CSAARLGRYNEQFF.